What follows are 2 T cell receptor beta chains derived from one specimen sequenced in a study of OX40 agonist ivuxolimab in advanced cancers. Clones were read by immunoSEQ multiplex PCR, and TCRdb kept only the in-frame ones, dropping some. This sample has 80,000 or so clones, with 70% to 90% found just once. The source material was CD4+ or CD8+ T cells sorted from blood, sampled in a trial of the OX40 agonist ivuxolimab. The receptors stem from an adult with an advanced solid tumor such as melanoma, head and neck, liver or kidney cancer.

This clone appeared a single time. J is TRBJ1-4 and V is TRBV9; the match to TRBD1 covers 8 bases. This CDR3 has 16 amino acids. Germline assignment: CDR1 SGDLS and CDR2 YYNGEE. V gave up 7 bases and J gave up 8 bases; unmatched junction bases: 16. DNA of the CDR3: TGTGCCAGCGGACCGACAGGGGAAAAGCCCGTCGAAAAACTGTTTTTT. Its translation is CASGPTGEKPVEKLFF.

This chain links TRBV7-2 with TRBJ1-5; D call uncertain. The CDR3 runs to 14 residues. Germline V gene lookup returns CDR1 SGHTA and CDR2 FQGNSA. V dropped 1 base and J dropped 4 bases, with 8 bases sitting between them. CDR3 loop: CASSLDLGNQPQHF. CDR3 nucleotide sequence: TGTGCCAGCAGCTTAGATCTGGGAAATCAGCCCCAGCATTTT.